This T cell receptor (beta chain) was found in a study of blood T cell repertoires in COVID-19. On the study more broadly: Samples came from the United States, Italy and Spain, spanning acute and convalescent COVID-19.

There are a few counts of this clone. Other nucleotide sequences from this sample produce the same CDR3. The authors' processing: Researchers report that nucleated cell counts were estimated from reference gene primer amplification. Method: immunoSEQ multiplex PCR; TCRdb's copy keeps in-frame clones and lacks some. That table gives V, J and clone size, and the DNA gave D and trimming. The data show 360,000 or so clones, 87% seen once. Participants' reported clinical history set cohort assignment. The recovered donors of Cohort 3 showed two negative PCRs, clearance, or symptom resolution. The sequence derives from a woman in her twenties or thirties who had recovered from COVID-19. The sample taken for sequencing was PBMCs or T cells enriched from blood (not recorded which).

Written as DNA, the CDR3 is TGCGCCAGCAGCTTTTATCGGGAGACAGATACGCAGTATTTT. Encoded protein: CASSFYRETDTQYF. V gene TRBV5-1 combines with J gene TRBJ2-3; tentatively, D is TRBD2 (6 bases). The V end lost 2 bases, the J end lost 3 bases, and 10 bases lay between the germline ends. This CDR3 is 14 amino acids long. The germline CDR1 and CDR2 sequences are SGHRS and YFSETQ.